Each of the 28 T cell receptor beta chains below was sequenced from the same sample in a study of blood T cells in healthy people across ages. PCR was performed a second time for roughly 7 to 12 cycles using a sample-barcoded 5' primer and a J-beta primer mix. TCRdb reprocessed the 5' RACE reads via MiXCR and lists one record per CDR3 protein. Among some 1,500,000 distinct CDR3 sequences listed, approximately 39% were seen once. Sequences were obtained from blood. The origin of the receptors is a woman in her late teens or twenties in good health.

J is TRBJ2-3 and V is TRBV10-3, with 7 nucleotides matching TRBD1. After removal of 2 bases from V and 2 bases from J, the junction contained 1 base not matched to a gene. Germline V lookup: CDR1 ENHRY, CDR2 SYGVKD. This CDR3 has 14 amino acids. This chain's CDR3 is CAISEDRDTDTQYF. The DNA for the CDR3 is TGTGCCATCAGTGAGGACAGGGACACAGATACGCAGTATTTT.

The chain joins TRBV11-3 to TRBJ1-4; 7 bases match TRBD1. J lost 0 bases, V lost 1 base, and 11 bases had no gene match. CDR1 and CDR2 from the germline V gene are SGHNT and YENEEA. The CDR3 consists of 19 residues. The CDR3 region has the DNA TGTGCCAGCAGCTTAGGGCCCTCCGGGCAGGGGGCAACTAATGAAAAACTGTTTTTT. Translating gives CASSLGPSGQGATNEKLFF.

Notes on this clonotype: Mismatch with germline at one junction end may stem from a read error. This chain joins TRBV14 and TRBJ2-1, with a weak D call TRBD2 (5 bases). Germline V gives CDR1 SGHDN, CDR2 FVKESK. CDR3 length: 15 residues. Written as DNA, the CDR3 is TGTGTCAGCAGCCAAGAGGGAAAAGCCCACGAGCAGCAGTTCTTC. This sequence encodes CVSSQEGKAHEQQFF.

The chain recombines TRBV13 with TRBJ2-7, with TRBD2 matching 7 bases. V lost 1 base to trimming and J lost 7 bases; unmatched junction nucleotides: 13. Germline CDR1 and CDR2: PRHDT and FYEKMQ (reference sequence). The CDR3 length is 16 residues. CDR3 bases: TGTGCCAGCAGCTTAGATATTGGGTTAGCGGGCAATGAGCAGTACTTC. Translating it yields CASSLDIGLAGNEQYF.

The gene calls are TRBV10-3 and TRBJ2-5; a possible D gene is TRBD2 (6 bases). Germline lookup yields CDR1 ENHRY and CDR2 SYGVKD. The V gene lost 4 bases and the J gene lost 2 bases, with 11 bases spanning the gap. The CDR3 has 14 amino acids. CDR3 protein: CAISGTTAQETQYF. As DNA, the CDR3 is TGTGCCATCAGTGGGACTACCGCTCAAGAGACCCAGTACTTC.

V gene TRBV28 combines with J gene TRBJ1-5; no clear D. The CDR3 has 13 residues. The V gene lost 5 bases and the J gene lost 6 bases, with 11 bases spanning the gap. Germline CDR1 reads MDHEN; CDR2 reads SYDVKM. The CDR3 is CASSTPTTQPQHF. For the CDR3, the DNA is TGTGCCAGCAGTACCCCGACCACTCAGCCCCAGCATTTT.

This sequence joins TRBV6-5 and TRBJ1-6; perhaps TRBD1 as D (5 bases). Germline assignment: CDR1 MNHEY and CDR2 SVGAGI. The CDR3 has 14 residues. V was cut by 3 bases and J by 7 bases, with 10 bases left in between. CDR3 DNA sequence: TGTGCCAGCAGTTATCGCAGGGAGAATTCACCCCTCCACTTT. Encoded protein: CASSYRRENSPLHF.

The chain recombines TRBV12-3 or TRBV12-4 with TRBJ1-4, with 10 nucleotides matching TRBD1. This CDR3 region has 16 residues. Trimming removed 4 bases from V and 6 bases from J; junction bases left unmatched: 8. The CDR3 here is CASSYVPGQGYEKLFF. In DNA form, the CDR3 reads TGTGCCAGCAGTTACGTACCGGGACAGGGGTATGAAAAACTGTTTTTT.

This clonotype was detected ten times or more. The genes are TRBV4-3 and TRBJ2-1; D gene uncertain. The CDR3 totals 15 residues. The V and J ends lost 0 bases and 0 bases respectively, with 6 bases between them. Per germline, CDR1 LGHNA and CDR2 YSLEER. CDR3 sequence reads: CASSQDGGSYNEQFF. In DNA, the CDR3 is TGCGCCAGCAGCCAAGATGGTGGCTCCTACAATGAGCAGTTCTTC.

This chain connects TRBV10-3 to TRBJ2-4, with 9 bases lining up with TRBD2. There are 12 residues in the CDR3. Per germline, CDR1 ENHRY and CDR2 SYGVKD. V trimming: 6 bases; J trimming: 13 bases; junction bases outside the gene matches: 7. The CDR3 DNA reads TGTGCCATCAGCCTAGCGGGGAATGAGCAGTACTTC. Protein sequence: CAISLAGNEQYF.

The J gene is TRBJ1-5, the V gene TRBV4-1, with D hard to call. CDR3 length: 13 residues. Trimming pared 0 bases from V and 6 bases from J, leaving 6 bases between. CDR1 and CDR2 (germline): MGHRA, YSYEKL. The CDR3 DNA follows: TGCGCCAGCAGCCAAGAAACTGGTCAGCCCCAGCATTTT. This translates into CASSQETGQPQHF.

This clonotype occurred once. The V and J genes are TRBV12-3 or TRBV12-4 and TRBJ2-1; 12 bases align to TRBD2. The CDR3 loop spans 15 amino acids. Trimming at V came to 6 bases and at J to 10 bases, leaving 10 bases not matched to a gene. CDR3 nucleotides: TGTGCCAGCAGACGACTAGCGGGGGTGCCTCAAGAGCAGTTCTTC. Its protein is CASRRLAGVPQEQFF.

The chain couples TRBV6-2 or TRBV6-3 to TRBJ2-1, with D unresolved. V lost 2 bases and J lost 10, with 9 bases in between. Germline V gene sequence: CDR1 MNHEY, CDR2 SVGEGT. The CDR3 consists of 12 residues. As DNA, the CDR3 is TGTGCCAGCAGTTACGGCTCCTACGAGCAGTTCTTC. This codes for CASSYGSYEQFF.

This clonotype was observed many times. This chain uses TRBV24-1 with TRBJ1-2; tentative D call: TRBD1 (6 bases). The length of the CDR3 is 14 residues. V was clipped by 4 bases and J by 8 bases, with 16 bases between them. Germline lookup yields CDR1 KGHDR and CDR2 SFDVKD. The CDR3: CATSDDGQLRGYTF. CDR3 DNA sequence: TGTGCCACCAGTGACGATGGACAGCTAAGGGGCTACACCTTC.

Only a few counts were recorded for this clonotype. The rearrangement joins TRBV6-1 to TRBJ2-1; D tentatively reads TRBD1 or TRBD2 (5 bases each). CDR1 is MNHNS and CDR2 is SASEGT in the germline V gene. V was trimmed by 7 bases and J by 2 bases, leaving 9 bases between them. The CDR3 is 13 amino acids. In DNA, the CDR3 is TGTGCCAGCAAGAGGGGAGCCTACAATGAGCAGTTCTTC. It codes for CASKRGAYNEQFF.

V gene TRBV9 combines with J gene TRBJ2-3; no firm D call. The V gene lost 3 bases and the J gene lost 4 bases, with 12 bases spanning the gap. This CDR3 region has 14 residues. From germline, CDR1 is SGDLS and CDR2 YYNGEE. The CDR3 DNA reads TGTGCCAGCAGCGCTGCCTCGGACCCAGATACGCAGTATTTT. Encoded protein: CASSAASDPDTQYF.

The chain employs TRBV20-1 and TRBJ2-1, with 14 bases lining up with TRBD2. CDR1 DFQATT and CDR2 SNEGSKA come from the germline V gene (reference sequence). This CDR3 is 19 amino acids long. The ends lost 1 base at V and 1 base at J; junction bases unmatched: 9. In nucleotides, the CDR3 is TGCAGTGCTAGAGCTCCGGGACTAGCGGGAGTAGGGTCCTACAATGAGCAGTTCTTC. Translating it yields CSARAPGLAGVGSYNEQFF.

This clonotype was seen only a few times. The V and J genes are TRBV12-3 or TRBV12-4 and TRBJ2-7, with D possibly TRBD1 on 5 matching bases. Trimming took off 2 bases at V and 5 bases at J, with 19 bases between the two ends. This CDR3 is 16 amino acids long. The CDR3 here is CASSLWQGISINEQYF. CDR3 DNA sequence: TGTGCCAGCAGTTTATGGCAGGGTATCAGCATTAACGAGCAGTACTTC.

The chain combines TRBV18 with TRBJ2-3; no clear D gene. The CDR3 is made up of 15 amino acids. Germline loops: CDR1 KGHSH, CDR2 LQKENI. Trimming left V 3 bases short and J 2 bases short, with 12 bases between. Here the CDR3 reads CASSPDGLNTDTQYF. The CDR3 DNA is TGTGCCAGCTCACCCGACGGGCTAAACACAGATACGCAGTATTTT.

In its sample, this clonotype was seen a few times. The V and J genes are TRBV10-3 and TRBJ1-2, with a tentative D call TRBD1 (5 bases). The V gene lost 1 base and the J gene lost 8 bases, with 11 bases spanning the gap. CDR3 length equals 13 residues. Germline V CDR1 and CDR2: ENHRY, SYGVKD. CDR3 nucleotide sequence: TGTGCCATCAGTGAGTTGAGCGGGGACGGCTACACCTTC. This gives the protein CAISELSGDGYTF.

The CDR3 is CSAREGQGTEAFF. Written as DNA, the CDR3 is TGCAGTGCGAGGGAGGGGCAGGGCACTGAAGCTTTCTTT. The chain employs TRBV20-1 and TRBJ1-1, with D perhaps matching TRBD1 (5 bases). CDR1 and CDR2 (germline): DFQATT, SNEGSKA (reference sequence). The CDR3 runs 13 residues. Trimming removed 6 bases from V and 4 bases from J, with 15 bases in between.

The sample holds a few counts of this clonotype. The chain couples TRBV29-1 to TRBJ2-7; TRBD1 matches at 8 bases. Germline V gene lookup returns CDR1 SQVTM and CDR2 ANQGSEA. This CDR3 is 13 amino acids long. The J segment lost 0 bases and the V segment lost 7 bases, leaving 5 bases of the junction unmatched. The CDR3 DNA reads TGCAGCGGGATGGACAGGGCCTCCTACGAGCAGTACTTC. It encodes CSGMDRASYEQYF.

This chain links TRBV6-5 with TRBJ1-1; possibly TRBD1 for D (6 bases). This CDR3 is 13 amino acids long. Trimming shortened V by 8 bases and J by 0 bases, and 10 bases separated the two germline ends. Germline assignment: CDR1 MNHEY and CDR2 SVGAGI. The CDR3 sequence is CASWDILNTEAFF. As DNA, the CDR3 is TGTGCCAGCTGGGACATCTTGAACACTGAAGCTTTCTTT.

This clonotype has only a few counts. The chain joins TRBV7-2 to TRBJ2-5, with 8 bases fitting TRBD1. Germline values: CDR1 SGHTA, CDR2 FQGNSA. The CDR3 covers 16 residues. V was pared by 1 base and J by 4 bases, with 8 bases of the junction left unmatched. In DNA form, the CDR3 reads TGTGCCAGCAGCTTAGTTCAGGGACAGGTGACAGAGACCCAGTACTTC. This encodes CASSLVQGQVTETQYF.

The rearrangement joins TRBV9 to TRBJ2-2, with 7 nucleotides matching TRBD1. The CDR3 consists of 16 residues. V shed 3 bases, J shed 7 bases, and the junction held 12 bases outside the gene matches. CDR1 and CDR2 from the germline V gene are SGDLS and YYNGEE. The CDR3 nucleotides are TGTGCCAGCAGCGAAAGCGCAAGACAGGGAAGCGGGGAGCTGTTTTTT. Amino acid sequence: CASSESARQGSGELFF. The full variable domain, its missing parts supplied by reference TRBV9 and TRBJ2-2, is DSGVTQTPKHLITATGQRVTLRCSPRSGDLSVYWYQQSLDQGLQFLIQYYNGEERAKGNILERFSAQQFPDLHSELNLSSLELGDSALYFCASSESARQGSGELFFGEGSRLTVL.

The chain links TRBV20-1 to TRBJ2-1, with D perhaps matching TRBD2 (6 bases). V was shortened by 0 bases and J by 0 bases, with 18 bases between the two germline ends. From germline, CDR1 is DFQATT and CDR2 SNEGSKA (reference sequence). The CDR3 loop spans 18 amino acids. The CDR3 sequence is CSARDSGVIVSSYNEQFF. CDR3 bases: TGCAGTGCTAGAGATTCGGGAGTTATTGTTAGCTCCTACAATGAGCAGTTCTTC.

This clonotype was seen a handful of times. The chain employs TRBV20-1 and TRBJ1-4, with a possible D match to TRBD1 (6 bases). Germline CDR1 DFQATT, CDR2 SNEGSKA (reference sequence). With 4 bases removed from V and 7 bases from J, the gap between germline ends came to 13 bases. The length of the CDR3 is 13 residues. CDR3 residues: CSAKNRVGEKLFF. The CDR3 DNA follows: TGCAGTGCTAAGAACAGGGTTGGTGAAAAACTGTTTTTT.

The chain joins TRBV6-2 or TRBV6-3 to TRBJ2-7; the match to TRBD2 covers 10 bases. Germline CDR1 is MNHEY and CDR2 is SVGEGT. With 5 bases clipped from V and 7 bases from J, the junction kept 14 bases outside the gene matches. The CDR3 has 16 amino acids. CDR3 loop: CASSTPIAGGVVEQYF. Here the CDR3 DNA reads TGTGCCAGCAGTACACCCATAGCGGGGGGCGTTGTTGAGCAGTACTTC.